This TCR beta chain was identified during a study of T cell responses to AZD1222 COVID-19 vaccine. At the level of the study: Second-dose groups at about 4 or about 12 weeks were pooled. Study results and caveats: Spike-specific TCR breadth and depth grew following two AZD1222 doses.

The CDR3 is 14 residues long. The germline CDR1 and CDR2 sequences are SNHLY and FYNNEI. V was pared by 5 bases and J by 4 bases, with 5 bases of the junction left unmatched. As for this clone: Its antigen is undetermined.

Clones were sequenced by immunoSEQ multiplex PCR, and TCRdb holds only the in-frame ones, with some missing. The data show approximately 79,000 clones, approximately 91% seen once. V and J are TRBV2 and TRBJ2-5; 9 bases agree with TRBD1. The source is an adult in good health. The sample here was peripheral blood, taken on day 0 of AZD1222 vaccination. The CDR3 DNA is TGTGCCAGCAGTCCGGACAGGGGTAGAGAGACCCAGTACTTC. Translation: CASSPDRGRETQYF. The full variable domain, with the rest looked up from reference TRBV2 and TRBJ2-5, is EPEVTQTPSHQVTQMGQEVILRCVPISNHLYFYWYRQILGQKVEFLVSFYNNEISEKSEIFDDQFSVERPDGSNFTLKIRSTKLEDSAMYFCASSPDRGRETQYFGPGTRLLVL.